Listed below are T cell receptor beta chains from one sample, sequenced in a study of blood T cells in healthy people across ages. A single record per CDR3 protein comes from TCRdb applying MiXCR to the 5' RACE reads. Among 950,000 to 1,200,000 distinct CDR3 sequences listed, 30% to 40% were seen once. The sequenced material came from blood. These receptors were collected from a man younger than 30 in good health. Each CDR3 is given with its conserved first and last residue. D genes are given only for firm matches. Clone size is not always given. Where it is, it says once, few, many or a class for expanded clones.

d_call	j_call	clone_size	v_call	cdr3_nt	cdr3_aa
-	TRBJ1-4	few	TRBV29-1	TGCAGCGCATTTCGTAGGGGAGATGAAAAACTGTTTTTT	CSAFRRGDEKLFF
TRBD1	TRBJ1-2	few	TRBV7-2	TGTGCCAGCAGCTTTAGGGACAGGTATCGATATGGCTACACCTTC	CASSFRDRYRYGYTF
TRBD2	TRBJ2-1	many	TRBV7-2	TGTGCCAGCAGCTTTGATGCGGGGGTTACCTACAATGAGCAGTTCTTC	CASSFDAGVTYNEQFF
-	TRBJ2-3	-	TRBV10-3	TGTGCCATCTCGTCAGACACAGATACGCAGTATTTT	CAISSDTDTQYF
TRBD1	TRBJ2-3	-	TRBV11-2	TGTGCCAGCTTACCAGGCCAGGGGGGCACAGATACGCAGTATTTT	CASLPGQGGTDTQYF
TRBD1	TRBJ1-5	few	TRBV27	TGTGCCAGCAGTTCAGGGGGGGCAGGGCAGCCCCAGCATTTT	CASSSGGAGQPQHF
-	TRBJ1-5	-	TRBV12-3/TRBV12-4	TGTGCCAACAGTCCAAGGGGTTATCGGTTAAATCAGCCCCAGCATTTT	CANSPRGYRLNQPQHF
TRBD1	TRBJ1-2	few	TRBV9	TGTGCCAGCAGCCATGGGACAGGGCGGTCGGGCTACACCTTC	CASSHGTGRSGYTF
-	TRBJ1-4	-	TRBV6-6	TGTGCCAGCGTAGACGCGGGGGTGAATGAAAAACTGTTTTTT	CASVDAGVNEKLFF
-	TRBJ2-2	-	TRBV9	TGTGCCAGCAGCGTCTCCCGGAGGGGGGGCCGGGAGCTGTTTTTT	CASSVSRRGGRELFF
TRBD1	TRBJ1-5	-	TRBV7-2	TGTGCCAGCAGCTTATTGGGTAGACAGGGGGGCAATCAGCCCCAGCATTTT	CASSLLGRQGGNQPQHF
TRBD2	TRBJ2-2	-	TRBV4-3	TGCGCCAGCAGCCTCACCGGGGGGTACACCGGGGAGCTGTTTTTT	CASSLTGGYTGELFF
-	TRBJ1-2	-	TRBV18	TGTGCCAGCTCACCACCTCTCACAGCAAATGGCTACACCTTC	CASSPPLTANGYTF
-	TRBJ1-6	-	TRBV6-5	TGTGCCAGCAGAAAAATGATAGGGGCAAGTAATTCACCCCTCCACTTT	CASRKMIGASNSPLHF
-	TRBJ2-7	few	TRBV6-2/TRBV6-3	TGTGCCAGCAGCAACGGAGACAGTCAGAGCTCCTACGAGCAGTACTTC	CASSNGDSQSSYEQYF
-	TRBJ2-3	-	TRBV9	TGTGCCAGCAGCCCTCAGCGCTCTAGCACAGATACGCAGTATTTT	CASSPQRSSTDTQYF
TRBD1	TRBJ2-3	-	TRBV18	TGTGCCGGCTCACCACCAACAGGGGAAGGTACGCAGTATTTT	CAGSPPTGEGTQYF
-	TRBJ1-5	-	TRBV20-1	TGCAGTGCTAGTTATCAAGCAGGGGCCGATCAGCCCCAGCATTTT	CSASYQAGADQPQHF
-	TRBJ2-7	-	TRBV9	TGTGCCAGCAGCGCCACGCGGACTGGTGGCGGCGAGCAGTACTTC	CASSATRTGGGEQYF
-	TRBJ2-1	many	TRBV20-1	TGCAGTGCTAGTATCAGGGACGATGAGCAGTTCTTC	CSASIRDDEQFF
TRBD2	TRBJ2-3	-	TRBV9	TGTGCCAGCAGCCACAACCGACTAGCGGGGAACACAGATACGCAGTATTTT	CASSHNRLAGNTDTQYF
-	TRBJ2-1	-	TRBV20-1	TGCAGTGCTAGAGGAGTGGTGCTGGAGACCCAGTTCTTC	CSARGVVLETQFF
-	TRBJ2-1	-	TRBV11-1	TGTGCCAGCCCCAAGGTAAGGCAGGAGATTTTGAATGAGCAGTTCTTC	CASPKVRQEILNEQFF
-	TRBJ2-7	many	TRBV20-1	TGCAGTGCTACAGGGCAGGGAAAGACCTACGAGCAGTACTTC	CSATGQGKTYEQYF
TRBD1	TRBJ1-4	-	TRBV12-3/TRBV12-4	TGTGCCAGCAGCCCGGACAGGGGGCTCACAGAACTGTTTTTT	CASSPDRGLTELFF